This T cell receptor (beta chain) was documented in a study of T cell clonotyping in hematopoietic cell transplantation. Assay used: immunoSEQ multiplex PCR; TCRdb lists only in-frame clones, some missing. This table holds approximately 30,000 clones, approximately 96% found once. Trimming took 7 bases from V and 1 from J, leaving 13 bases between them. The CDR3 length is 14 residues. CDR1 and CDR2 from the germline V gene are LNHDA and SQIVND (reference sequence). A remark on this clone: Its antigen is unidentified.

Study-level findings and limits: Few recipient clonotypes overlapped donors; over 95% were de novo at given depth.

The sequencing sample was made of peripheral blood mononuclear cells. The rearrangement uses TRBV19 and TRBJ1-1; tentatively, D is TRBD1 (5 bases). This TCR derives from a man over 45 in good health. Some clones in this sample may be carry-over from other donors' samples. The DNA for the CDR3 is TGTGCCAGTACCTTGGGGCAGGGGAACACTGAAGCTTTCTTT. Its translation is CASTLGQGNTEAFF.